These 8 T cell receptor beta chains were sequenced from one sample in a study of long-term antiretroviral therapy in people with HIV. With survey level as its setting, the immunoSEQ assay was v3.0. Profiled with immunoSEQ multiplex PCR; TCRdb holds only in-frame clones, not every one. This table has over 15,000 clones, over 75% appearing once. Sequences were derived from unsorted PBMCs, sampled 0.3 years after starting antiretroviral therapy. These receptors were obtained from a man aged 55 to 69 with HIV.

V usage is TRBV6-5 and J usage is TRBJ2-1; D may be TRBD2 (5 bases). The V end lost 4 bases, the J end lost 8 bases, and 15 bases lay between the germline ends. Germline assignment: CDR1 MNHEY and CDR2 SVGAGI. This CDR3 spans 14 amino acids. DNA of the CDR3: TGTGCCAGCAGTTTTAACCGGGGTATCGATGAGCAGTTCTTC. This codes for CASSFNRGIDEQFF.

The rearrangement links TRBV5-4 to TRBJ2-1, with 11 bases aligning to TRBD2. Looked up from germline, CDR1 is SGHNT and CDR2 is YYREEE (reference sequence). With V trimmed by 6 bases and J by 0 bases, 11 bases remained unmatched. The CDR3 has 18 amino acids. CDR3 coding DNA: TGTGCCAGCACCATCGGGACTAGCGGAACCCGCTCCTACAATGAGCAGTTCTTC. Translation gives CASTIGTSGTRSYNEQFF.

The chain joins TRBV7-3 to TRBJ2-3, with unresolved D. Germline V gene sequence: CDR1 SGHTA, CDR2 FQGTGA. V was cut by 3 bases and J by 2 bases, with 6 bases left in between. The CDR3 runs to 13 residues. The CDR3 DNA follows: TGTGCCAGCAGCTTTATGCCCACAGATACGCAGTATTTT. The encoded protein is CASSFMPTDTQYF.

The chain combines TRBV5-6 with TRBJ2-5, with 8 bases matching TRBD2. V shed 2 bases, J shed 0 bases, and the junction held 3 bases outside the gene matches. The CDR3 contains 15 residues. The germline V gene has CDR1 SGHDT and CDR2 YYEEEE. The CDR3 loop reads CASSFRGGHQETQYF. In DNA, the CDR3 is TGTGCCAGCAGCTTTCGGGGGGGCCACCAAGAGACCCAGTACTTC.

This clone has just a few counts. The CDR3 bases are TGTGCCAGCAGCTACTACAATGAGCAGTTCTTC. It codes for CASSYYNEQFF. The chain links TRBV9 to TRBJ2-1; D not certain. The CDR3 length is 11 residues. Trimming left V 4 bases short and J 3 bases short, with 2 bases between. Per germline, CDR1 SGDLS and CDR2 YYNGEE.

This clone turned up a few times. The V gene is TRBV5-4, the J gene TRBJ2-7; D ambiguous. This CDR3 has 13 amino acids. Germline V lookup: CDR1 SGHNT, CDR2 YYREEE (reference sequence). With 1 base removed from V and 2 bases from J, the gap between germline ends came to 7 bases. Written as DNA, the CDR3 is TGTGCCAGCAGCTTGTACACGGCCTACGAGCAGTACTTC. Protein: CASSLYTAYEQYF. Full variable domain (missing parts from reference TRBV5-4 and TRBJ2-7): ETGVTQSPTHLIKTRGQQVTLRCSSQSGHNTVSWYQQALGQGPQFIFQYYREEENGRGNFPPRFSGLQFPNYSSELNVNALELDDSALYLCASSLYTAYEQYFGPGTRLTVT.

V gene TRBV25-1 combines with J gene TRBJ2-3, with TRBD2 matching 7 bases. The CDR3 totals 16 residues. Germline CDR1 reads MGHDK; CDR2 reads SYGVNS. V lost 6 bases, J lost 2 bases, and 11 bases stayed unmatched. CDR3 sequence reads: CASRGGEKGFTDTQYF. Written as DNA, the CDR3 is TGTGCCAGCAGGGGGGGGGAAAAGGGATTCACAGATACGCAGTATTTT.

This sequence joins TRBV27 and TRBJ2-4; TRBD1 is a possible D gene (5 bases). Germline V CDR1 and CDR2: MNHEY, SMNVEV (reference sequence). CDR3 length: 16 amino acids. V lost 5 bases and J lost 0, with 14 bases in between. CDR3 nucleotide sequence: TGTGCCAGCAGTCCGTTAGGGGTCATAGCCAAAAACATTCAGTACTTC. This sequence encodes CASSPLGVIAKNIQYF.